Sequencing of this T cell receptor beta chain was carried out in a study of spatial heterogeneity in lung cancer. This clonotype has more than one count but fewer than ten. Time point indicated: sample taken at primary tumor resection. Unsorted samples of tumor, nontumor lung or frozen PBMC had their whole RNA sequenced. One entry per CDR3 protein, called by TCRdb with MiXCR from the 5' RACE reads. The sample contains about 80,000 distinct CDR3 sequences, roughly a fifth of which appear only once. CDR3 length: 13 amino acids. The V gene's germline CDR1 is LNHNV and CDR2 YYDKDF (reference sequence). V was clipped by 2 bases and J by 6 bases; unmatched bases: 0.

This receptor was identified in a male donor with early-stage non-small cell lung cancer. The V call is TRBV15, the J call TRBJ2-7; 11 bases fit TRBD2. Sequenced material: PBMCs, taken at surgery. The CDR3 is CATSRTSGSEQYF. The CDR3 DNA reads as TGTGCCACCAGCAGAACTAGCGGGAGCGAGCAGTACTTC.